Listed here are 26 T cell receptor beta chains from one sample, sequenced in a study of regulatory T cells in long-lasting Graves disease. In building TCR beta libraries, iRepertoire HTBI primers were used together with Arm-PCR of CDR3 regions. TCRdb itself ran the multiplex PCR reads through MiXCR, one entry per CDR3 protein. The repertoire consists of 530,000 or so distinct CDR3 sequences, with 15% to 20% occurring once and the leading ten covering about 11%. The time point is: newly diagnosed GD, antithyroid drugs for less than 3 months. Isolated PBMC RNA provided the starting material for the TCR library. These data were likewise used in another study, on T cells in Graves' hyperthyroidism and ophthalmopathy.

The source was peripheral blood mononuclear cells (PBMCs), collected at new diagnosis, from a patient treated with antithyroid drugs. These receptors all stem from a man between 18 and 29 years old with Graves disease.

The chain carries TRBV7-3 and TRBJ1-6; D might be TRBD1 (5 bases). CDR3 length equals 13 residues. Germline V gene data show CDR1 as SGHTA and CDR2 as FQGTGA. CDR3 bases: TGTGCTTCGGCGACGGGGCGAAATTCACCCCTCCACTTT. Translated: CASATGRNSPLHF.

In its sample, this clonotype was seen many times. V and J are TRBV27 and TRBJ2-7; D might be TRBD1 (6 bases). In germline, CDR1 is MNHEY, CDR2 SMNVEV (reference sequence). The CDR3 runs to 16 residues. Trimming removed 2 bases at V and 1 base at J, with 15 bases between. The CDR3 is CASSLKVGTPSYEQYF. The DNA of the CDR3 is TGTGCCAGCAGTTTAAAGGTCGGGACACCTTCCTACGAGCAGTACTTC.

In its sample, this clonotype was seen a few times. The rearrangement uses TRBV29-1 and TRBJ1-2; TRBD1 might be the D (6 bases). From germline, CDR1 is SQVTM and CDR2 ANQGSEA. The CDR3 runs to 14 residues. V shed 4 bases and J shed 7 bases, with 19 bases lying between them. The CDR3 is CSVGDTLGWGGYTF. CDR3 DNA: TGCAGCGTTGGGGACACTCTAGGTTGGGGTGGCTACACCTTC.

This clonotype occurred many times. The chain couples TRBV6-2 or TRBV6-3 to TRBJ2-7, with 12 bases matching TRBD2. This CDR3 is built from 16 residues. The J segment lost 2 bases and the V segment lost 2 bases, leaving 4 bases of the junction unmatched. The germline V gene encodes CDR1 MNHEY and CDR2 SVGEGT. The CDR3 loop is CASSYDGLAGTYEQYF. CDR3 nucleotides: TGTGCCAGCAGTTACGACGGACTAGCGGGGACCTACGAGCAGTACTTC.

This clonotype was detected ten times or more. The chain links TRBV12-3 or TRBV12-4 to TRBJ1-1; TRBD1 matches at 8 bases. After removal of 10 bases from V and 4 bases from J, the junction contained 8 bases not matched to a gene. The CDR3 consists of 13 residues. CDR3 bases: TGTGCCACCCGACAGGGGTACGGCACTGAAGCTTTCTTT. Amino acid sequence: CATRQGYGTEAFF.

This clonotype was observed at least ten times. The V call is TRBV3-1, the J call TRBJ2-3, with D tentatively TRBD2 (5 bases). This CDR3 region has 14 residues. V gave up 1 base and J gave up 3 bases, with 8 bases separating them. Germline V gives CDR1 LGHDT, CDR2 YNNKEL (reference sequence). Here the CDR3 reads CASSQVLATDTQYF. In DNA, the CDR3 is TGTGCCAGCAGCCAAGTTCTAGCAACAGATACGCAGTATTTT.

This clonotype was seen many times. V gene TRBV7-6 combines with J gene TRBJ2-1, with D unresolved. V shed 7 bases and J shed 8 bases, with 18 bases lying between them. CDR3 size: 14 residues. CDR1 is SGHVS and CDR2 is FNYEAQ in the germline V gene. CDR3 coding DNA: TGTGCCAGCACCCTTCGAGGTAGTGACCATGAGCAGTTCTTC. Amino acid sequence: CASTLRGSDHEQFF.

This clonotype was seen many times. The rearrangement joins TRBV5-1 to TRBJ2-1, with D unclear. The germline V gene has CDR1 SGHRS and CDR2 YFSETQ. Trimming removed 0 bases at V and 0 bases at J, with 10 bases between. CDR3 length: 16 residues. The DNA of the CDR3 is TGCGCCAGCAGCTTGGAAGGGCGGCTCTCCTACAATGAGCAGTTCTTC. It codes for CASSLEGRLSYNEQFF. The whole variable domain, filled in from reference TRBV5-1 and TRBJ2-1, reads KAGVTQTPRYLIKTRGQQVTLSCSPISGHRSVSWYQQTPGQGLQFLFEYFSETQRNKGNFPGRFSGRQFSNSRSEMNVSTLELGDSALYLCASSLEGRLSYNEQFFGPGTRLTVL.

V is TRBV5-1 and J is TRBJ2-5; no definite D call. The germline CDR1 and CDR2 sequences are SGHRS and YFSETQ. Trimming pared 3 bases from V and 5 bases from J, leaving 14 bases between. The CDR3 totals 14 residues. The CDR3 nucleotides read TGCGCCAGCAGCTCGAGGCAAGATGGCGAGACCCAGTACTTC. It codes for CASSSRQDGETQYF. Based on the CDR3 plus reference TRBV5-1 and TRBJ2-5, the full variable domain is KAGVTQTPRYLIKTRGQQVTLSCSPISGHRSVSWYQQTPGQGLQFLFEYFSETQRNKGNFPGRFSGRQFSNSRSEMNVSTLELGDSALYLCASSSRQDGETQYFGPGTRLLVL.

In this sample, this clonotype turned up many times. The rearrangement links TRBV20-1 to TRBJ2-7, with a tentative D call TRBD2 (6 bases). V was pared by 1 base and J by 6 bases, with 16 bases between. The CDR3 consists of 14 residues. The germline V gene has CDR1 DFQATT and CDR2 SNEGSKA (reference sequence). CDR3 in DNA: TGCAGTGCTAGAGTCCCCGGGAGTGGAGGCGAGCAGTACTTC. Residues: CSARVPGSGGEQYF.

This chain links TRBV19 with TRBJ2-2, with 11 bases identical to TRBD2. The germline CDR1 and CDR2 sequences are LNHDA and SQIVND (reference sequence). V trimming: 6 bases; J trimming: 5 bases; junction bases outside the gene matches: 14. The CDR3 sequence is 18 residues long. CDR3 sequence: CASRSPGLAVKGTGELFF. For the CDR3, the DNA is TGTGCCAGTAGAAGCCCGGGACTAGCGGTTAAGGGGACCGGGGAGCTGTTTTTT.

This clonotype has only a few counts. J is TRBJ1-4 and V is TRBV7-9, with D hard to call. V was cut by 3 bases and J by 3 bases, with 8 bases left in between. CDR3 length equals 14 residues. CDR1 is SEHNR, CDR2 FQNEAQ, per germline (reference sequence). For the CDR3, the DNA is TGTGCCAGCAGCTTTGGGGTGTCTAATGAAAAACTGTTTTTT. Protein: CASSFGVSNEKLFF.

This clonotype was observed at least ten times. The chain joins TRBV6-2 or TRBV6-3 to TRBJ2-7; a weak D match, TRBD2 (5 bases). The germline V and J ends were trimmed by 0 bases and 0 bases, with 9 bases remaining between them. This CDR3 has 15 residues. Germline V gene data show CDR1 as MNHEY and CDR2 as SVGEGT. DNA of the CDR3: TGTGCCAGCAGTTACTCGACCGGGAACTCCTACGAGCAGTACTTC. Translation gives CASSYSTGNSYEQYF.

In its sample, this clonotype was seen many times. DNA of the CDR3: TGTGCCAGCAGAAACGGGACTCCCGAAATCGGGGAGCTGTTTTTT. Protein sequence: CASRNGTPEIGELFF. The chain carries TRBV28 and TRBJ2-2, with D maybe TRBD2 (6 bases). CDR3 length: 15 residues. From germline, CDR1 is MDHEN and CDR2 SYDVKM. The V end lost 6 bases, the J end lost 7 bases, and 18 bases lay between the germline ends.

This clonotype has only a few counts. V gene TRBV27 combines with J gene TRBJ1-1; no reliable D call. V gave up 5 bases and J gave up 0 bases, with 13 bases separating them. The CDR3 extends over 15 amino acids. The germline CDR1 and CDR2 sequences are MNHEY and SMNVEV (reference sequence). CDR3 in amino acids: CASSVSGGLNTEAFF. Written as DNA, the CDR3 is TGTGCCAGCAGTGTCTCAGGTGGACTGAACACTGAAGCTTTCTTT.

V is TRBV19 and J is TRBJ2-3, with D perhaps TRBD1 (5 bases). The V end was cut by 10 bases, the J end by 1 base, with 21 bases between. Germline V gene lookup returns CDR1 LNHDA and CDR2 SQIVND (reference sequence). The CDR3 consists of 16 residues. CDR3 DNA sequence: TGTGCCACCCGCAGCAGGGTCTCGTGGGGCACAGATACGCAGTATTTT. Translation: CATRSRVSWGTDTQYF.

The rearrangement links TRBV20-1 to TRBJ2-5; D gene ambiguous. Germline values: CDR1 DFQATT, CDR2 SNEGSKA (reference sequence). The CDR3 is 13 residues long. Trimming shortened V by 4 bases and J by 3 bases, and 12 bases separated the two germline ends. CDR3 sequence (DNA): TGCAGTGCTAATGACTGGGGAAAAGAGACCCAGTACTTC. Amino acid sequence: CSANDWGKETQYF.

This clonotype was counted ten times or more. This CDR3 reads CSARSSGFGYSGEQYF. CDR3 DNA sequence: TGCAGTGCTAGATCTTCTGGCTTCGGTTACTCGGGCGAGCAGTACTTC. This chain joins TRBV20-1 and TRBJ2-7, with D unclear. Germline V gene data show CDR1 as DFQATT and CDR2 as SNEGSKA (reference sequence). The CDR3 length is 16 residues. V was trimmed by 2 bases and J by 6 bases, leaving 23 bases between them.

The V and J genes are TRBV20-1 and TRBJ2-7; weak D call: TRBD1 (6 bases). The CDR3 is 12 amino acids. V lost 7 bases, J lost 6 bases, and 16 bases lay in between. Per the germline V gene, CDR1 is DFQATT and CDR2 is SNEGSKA (reference sequence). CDR3 amino acids: CSDGRGWSEQYF. CDR3 DNA: TGCAGTGATGGCAGGGGATGGTCCGAGCAGTACTTC.

This clonotype was seen a handful of times. The rearrangement links TRBV20-1 to TRBJ2-7; D not certain. Germline V gene sequence: CDR1 DFQATT, CDR2 SNEGSKA (reference sequence). The CDR3 consists of 13 residues. V was shortened by 0 bases and J by 3 bases, with 9 bases between the two germline ends. The CDR3 DNA reads TGCAGTGCTAGAGATTACGGTCTCTACGAGCAGTACTTC. It translates to CSARDYGLYEQYF.

This clonotype appeared many times. The rearrangement uses TRBV28 and TRBJ1-1; TRBD1 is a possible D gene (5 bases). This CDR3 comprises 14 residues. V shed 4 bases and J shed 4 bases, with 13 bases lying between them. Per germline, CDR1 MDHEN and CDR2 SYDVKM. CDR3 in DNA: TGTGCCAGCAGTTCCCTCGACGGGGGCACTGAAGCTTTCTTT. Translation: CASSSLDGGTEAFF.

This clonotype was counted at least ten times. The chain links TRBV25-1 to TRBJ1-1; D possibly corresponds to TRBD1 (6 bases). V shed 3 bases and J shed 6 bases, with 8 bases lying between them. This CDR3 has 12 amino acids. CDR1 is MGHDK, CDR2 SYGVNS, per germline. CDR3 amino acids: CASSDRTAEAFF. In DNA form, the CDR3 reads TGTGCCAGCAGTGATCGGACAGCTGAAGCTTTCTTT. Full variable domain (missing parts from reference TRBV25-1 and TRBJ1-1): EADIYQTPRYLVIGTGKKITLECSQTMGHDKMYWYQQDPGMELHLIHYSYGVNSTEKGDLSSESTVSRIRTEHFPLTLESARPSHTSQYLCASSDRTAEAFFGQGTRLTVV.

This clonotype was seen a few times. The chain recombines TRBV5-1 with TRBJ2-1; TRBD2 agrees at 9 bases. The CDR3 is made up of 16 amino acids. With 2 bases clipped from V and 8 bases from J, the junction kept 11 bases outside the gene matches. The V gene's germline CDR1 is SGHRS and CDR2 YFSETQ. DNA of the CDR3: TGCGCCAGCAGCTTAAGAGTTAGCGGGGGAGGCGATGAGCAGTTCTTC. This sequence encodes CASSLRVSGGGDEQFF.

This clonotype was seen many times. This rearrangement joins TRBV30 to TRBJ2-7; 7 bases are shared with TRBD2. Germline V gene sequence: CDR1 GTSNPN, CDR2 SVGIG (reference sequence). This CDR3 has 13 residues. V dropped 3 bases and J dropped 4; count of bases not matched to a gene: 6. For the CDR3, the DNA is TGTGCCTGGAGGTATGCGGGAGCTTACGAGCAGTACTTC. Protein sequence: CAWRYAGAYEQYF. Combining the CDR3 with reference TRBV30 and TRBJ2-7 gives the whole variable domain SQTIHQWPATLVQPVGSPLSLECTVEGTSNPNLYWYRQAAGRGLQLLFYSVGIGQISSEVPQNLSASRPQDRQFILSSKKLLLSDSGFYLCAWRYAGAYEQYFGPGTRLTVT.

The rearrangement links TRBV20-1 to TRBJ2-6, with D uncertain. With 1 base removed from V and 0 bases from J, the gap between germline ends came to 16 bases. Germline V gene sequence: CDR1 DFQATT, CDR2 SNEGSKA (reference sequence). This CDR3 has 18 residues. In DNA form, the CDR3 reads TGCAGTGCTAGAGTGGGCGTGGGGAAAAGCTCTGGGGCCAACGTCCTGACTTTC. It codes for CSARVGVGKSSGANVLTF.

This clonotype was seen many times. The chain recombines TRBV3-1 with TRBJ2-1; D might be TRBD1 or TRBD2, each matching 5 bases. CDR1 is LGHDT, CDR2 YNNKEL, per germline (reference sequence). The ends were cut back, 3 bases at V and 8 bases at J, with 11 bases in the middle. The CDR3 has 13 amino acids. CDR3 sequence: CASSHGAIDEQFF. CDR3 nucleotides: TGTGCCAGCAGCCACGGGGCGATCGATGAGCAGTTCTTC.